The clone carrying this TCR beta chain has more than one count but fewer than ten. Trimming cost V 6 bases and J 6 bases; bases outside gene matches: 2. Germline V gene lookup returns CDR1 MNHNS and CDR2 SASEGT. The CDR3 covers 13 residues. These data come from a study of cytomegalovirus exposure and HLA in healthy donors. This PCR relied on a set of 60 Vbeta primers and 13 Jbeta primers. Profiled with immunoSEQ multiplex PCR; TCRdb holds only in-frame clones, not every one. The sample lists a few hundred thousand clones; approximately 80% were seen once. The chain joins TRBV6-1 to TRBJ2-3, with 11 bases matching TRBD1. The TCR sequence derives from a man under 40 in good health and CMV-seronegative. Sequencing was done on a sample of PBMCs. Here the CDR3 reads CASRDRGLDTQYF. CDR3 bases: TGTGCCAGCAGGGACAGGGGGCTTGATACGCAGTATTTT.